This T cell receptor beta chain derives from a study of blood T cell repertoires in COVID-19. Study as a whole: Italy, Spain and the United States were the sources of the convalescent and acute COVID-19 samples. From T cells, B-cell-depleted T cells, or PBMCs came the material, which was cDNA or gDNA.

The CDR3 consists of 13 residues. Trimming removed 8 bases from V and 4 bases from J, with 14 bases in between. Per the germline V gene, CDR1 is LNHDA and CDR2 is SQIVND (reference sequence). In the original processing: Scientists estimated how many nucleated cells there were by amplifying reference gene primers. Assay: immunoSEQ multiplex PCR; the TCRdb copy retains only in-frame clones and omits some. V, J and clone size derive from that table, while D and trimming were established from the DNA sequence. The data show around 200,000 clones, less than 90% seen once. The source material was peripheral blood. This chain connects TRBV19 to TRBJ2-5; the D gene is possibly TRBD2 (6 bases). The TCR sequence derives from an elderly woman with active or convalescent COVID-19. The chain's CDR3 is CASRRDSRETQYF. The CDR3 DNA reads TGTGCCAGTCGCCGGGACTCCCGAGAGACCCAGTACTTC.